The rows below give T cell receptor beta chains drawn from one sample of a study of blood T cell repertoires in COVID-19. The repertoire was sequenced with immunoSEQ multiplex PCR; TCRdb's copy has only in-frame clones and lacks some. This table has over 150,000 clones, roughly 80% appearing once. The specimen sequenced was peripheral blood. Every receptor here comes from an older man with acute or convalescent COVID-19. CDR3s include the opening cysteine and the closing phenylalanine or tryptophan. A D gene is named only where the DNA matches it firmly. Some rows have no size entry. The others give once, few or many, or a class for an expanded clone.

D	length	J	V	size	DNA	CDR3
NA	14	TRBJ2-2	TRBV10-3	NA	TGTGCCACTTATGGGACGGCCGGGAGCGGGGAGCTGTTTTTT	CATYGTAGSGELFF
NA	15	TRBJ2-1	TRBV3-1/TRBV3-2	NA	TGTGCCAGCAGCCAGGAGGGGGCCAGCTACAATGAGCAGTTCTTC	CASSQEGASYNEQFF
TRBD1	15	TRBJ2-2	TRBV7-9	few	TGTGCCAGCAGCTCGACAGGGGCCAACACCGGGGAGCTGTTTTTT	CASSSTGANTGELFF
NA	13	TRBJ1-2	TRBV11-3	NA	TGTGCCAGCAGCTTAGAAAGGGGGAATGGCTACACCTTC	CASSLERGNGYTF
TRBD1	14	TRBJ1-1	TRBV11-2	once	TGTGCCAGCAGCTTTCAGGGGGCGCTCACTGAAGCTTTCTTT	CASSFQGALTEAFF
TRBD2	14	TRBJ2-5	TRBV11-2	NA	TGTGCCAGCAGCCAGACAGCGGGGTTGGAGACCCAGTACTTC	CASSQTAGLETQYF
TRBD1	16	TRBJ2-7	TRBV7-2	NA	TGTGCCAGCAGCTCGCAGGGGGCAGGGGGCTACTACGAGCAGTACTTC	CASSSQGAGGYYEQYF
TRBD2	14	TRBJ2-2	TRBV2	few	TGTGCCAGCAAGGGACTAGCGAACACCGGGGAGCTGTTTTTT	CASKGLANTGELFF
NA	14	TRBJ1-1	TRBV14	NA	TGTGCCAGCAGCCAAGGCGGGTGGAACTCTGAAGCTTTCTTT	CASSQGGWNSEAFF
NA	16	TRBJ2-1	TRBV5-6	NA	TGTGCCAGCAGCTTGAATAGCGCAAGCTCCTACAATGAGCAGTTCTTC	CASSLNSASSYNEQFF
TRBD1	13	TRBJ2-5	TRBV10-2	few	TGCGCCAGCGGGGGACAGGGGGTTGGGACCCAGTACTTC	CASGGQGVGTQYF
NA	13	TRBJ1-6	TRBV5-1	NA	TGCGCCAGCAGTTTGGCCGGGGATTCACCCCTCCACTTT	CASSLAGDSPLHF
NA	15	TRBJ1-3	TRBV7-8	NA	TGTGCCAGCAGTCCTAGACGGTCCTCTGGAAACACCATATATTTT	CASSPRRSSGNTIYF
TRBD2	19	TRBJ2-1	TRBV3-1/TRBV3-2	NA	TGTGCCAGCAGCCAAGACCCGGGACTAGCGGGGGGCTCCTACAATGAGCAGTTCTTC	CASSQDPGLAGGSYNEQFF
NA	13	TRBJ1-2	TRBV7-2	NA	TGTGCCAGCAGCCCGGTAGCTAACTATGGCTACACCTTC	CASSPVANYGYTF
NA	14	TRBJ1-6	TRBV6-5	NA	TGTGCCAGCAGTTATTGGAGGCCAGGATCACCCCTCCACTTT	CASSYWRPGSPLHF
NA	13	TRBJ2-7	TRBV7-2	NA	TGTGCCAGCAGCGACCGGCTCCCCGGGAAACAGTACTTC	CASSDRLPGKQYF